The sequence of this T cell receptor beta chain was determined in a study of CXCR3-negative and CXCR3-positive naive CD8 T cells. The study, taken as a whole, reports: Naive cells that were CXCR3-positive had more hydrophobic TRB CDR3s (compared with CXCR3-negative naive cells). TRBV-TRBJ usage matched between naive CXCR3-negative and CXCR3-positive cells but not between memory cells.

Via 5' RACE with UMI labels, TRB cDNA libraries were prepared. TCRdb reanalyzed the 5' RACE reads, giving one entry per CDR3 protein sequence and no DNA. The sample has 6,000 to 8,000 distinct CDR3 sequences; the top ten hold 1.2%. Measured by frequency, this clonotype is medium-sized (0.01 to 0.1%). Its antigen remains unidentified. The sequenced sample was naive CXCR3+ CD8+ T cells from blood. Stated subset: CD45RO-CCR7+CD27+CD95- naive CD8+ T cells expressing CXCR3 (TNR3+). This TCR derives from a human donor in good health. Some clones in this sample may be carry-over from other donors' samples.

The CDR3 loop reads CASSFSGEGETQYF. The chain has TRBV7-2 and TRBJ2-5; TCRdb gives TRBD2 as the D gene, but with no DNA this cannot be confirmed. This CDR3 has 14 residues. Per the germline V gene, CDR1 is SGHTA and CDR2 is FQGNSA.